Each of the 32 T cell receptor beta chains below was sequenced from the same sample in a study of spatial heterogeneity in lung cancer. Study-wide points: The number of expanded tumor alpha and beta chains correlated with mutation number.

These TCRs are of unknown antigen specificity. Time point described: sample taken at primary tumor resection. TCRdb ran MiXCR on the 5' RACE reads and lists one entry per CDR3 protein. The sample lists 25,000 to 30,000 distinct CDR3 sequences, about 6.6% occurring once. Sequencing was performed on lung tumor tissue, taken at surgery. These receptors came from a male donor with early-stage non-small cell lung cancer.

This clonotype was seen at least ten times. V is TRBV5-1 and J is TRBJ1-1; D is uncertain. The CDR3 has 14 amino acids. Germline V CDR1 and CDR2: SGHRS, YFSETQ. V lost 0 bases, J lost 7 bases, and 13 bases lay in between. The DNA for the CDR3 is TGCGCCAGCAGCTTGGAGGTAAGGGCCCTTGAAGCTTTCTTT. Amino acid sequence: CASSLEVRALEAFF.

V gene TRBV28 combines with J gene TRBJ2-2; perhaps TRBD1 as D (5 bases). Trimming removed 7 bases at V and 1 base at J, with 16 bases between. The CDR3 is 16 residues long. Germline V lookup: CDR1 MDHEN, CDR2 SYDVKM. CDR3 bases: TGTGCCAGCAATTACCTAGGGGCCGAGAACACCGGGGAGCTGTTTTTT. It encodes CASNYLGAENTGELFF. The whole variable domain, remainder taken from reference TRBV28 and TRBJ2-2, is DVKVTQSSRYLVKRTGEKVFLECVQDMDHENMFWYRQDPGLGLRLIYFSYDVKMKEKGDIPEGYSVSREKKERFSLILESASTNQTSMYLCASNYLGAENTGELFFGEGSRLTVL.

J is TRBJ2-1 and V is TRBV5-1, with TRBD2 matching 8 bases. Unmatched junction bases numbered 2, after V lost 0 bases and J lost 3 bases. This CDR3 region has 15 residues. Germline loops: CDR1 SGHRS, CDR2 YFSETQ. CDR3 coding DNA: TGCGCCAGCAGCTTGGGTAGCGGGAACTACAATGAGCAGTTCTTC. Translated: CASSLGSGNYNEQFF.

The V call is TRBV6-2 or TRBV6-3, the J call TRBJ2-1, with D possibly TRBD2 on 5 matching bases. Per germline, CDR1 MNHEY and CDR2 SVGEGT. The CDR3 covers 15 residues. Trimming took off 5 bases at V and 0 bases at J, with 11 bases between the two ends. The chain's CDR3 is CASSRSGSSYNEQFF. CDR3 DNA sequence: TGTGCCAGCAGTAGAAGCGGCAGCTCCTACAATGAGCAGTTCTTC.

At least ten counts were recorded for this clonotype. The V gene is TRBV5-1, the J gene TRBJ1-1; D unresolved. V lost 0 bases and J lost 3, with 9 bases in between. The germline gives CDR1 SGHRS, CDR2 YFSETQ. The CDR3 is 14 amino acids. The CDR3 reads CASSLGVLDTEAFF. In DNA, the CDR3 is TGCGCCAGCAGCTTGGGGGTACTAGACACTGAAGCTTTCTTT.

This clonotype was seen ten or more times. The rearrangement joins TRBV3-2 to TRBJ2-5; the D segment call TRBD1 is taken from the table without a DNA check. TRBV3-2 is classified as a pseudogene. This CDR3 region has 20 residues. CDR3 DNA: TGTGCCAGCAGCCAAGAAGCTTCGTCCCCTCCGGGGGGGCGTTGGGAGACCCAGTACTTC. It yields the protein CASSQEASSPPGGRWETQYF.

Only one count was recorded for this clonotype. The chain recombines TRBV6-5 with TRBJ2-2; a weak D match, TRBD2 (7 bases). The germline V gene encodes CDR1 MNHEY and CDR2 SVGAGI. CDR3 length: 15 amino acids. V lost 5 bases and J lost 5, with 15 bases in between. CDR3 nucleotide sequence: TGTGCCAGCAGTCCTCGGGGGGCGAGGACCGGGGAGCTGTTTTTT. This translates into CASSPRGARTGELFF.

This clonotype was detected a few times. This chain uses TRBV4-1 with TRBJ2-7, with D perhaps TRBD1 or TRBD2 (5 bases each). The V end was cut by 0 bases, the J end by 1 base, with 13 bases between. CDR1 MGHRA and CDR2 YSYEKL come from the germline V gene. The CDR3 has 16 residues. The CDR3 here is CASSQDSFRESYEQYF. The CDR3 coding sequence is TGCGCCAGCAGCCAAGATTCATTCAGGGAGTCCTACGAGCAGTACTTC.

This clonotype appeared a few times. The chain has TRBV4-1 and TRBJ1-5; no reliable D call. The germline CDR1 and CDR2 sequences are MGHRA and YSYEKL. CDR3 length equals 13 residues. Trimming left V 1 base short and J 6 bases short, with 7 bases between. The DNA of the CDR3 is TGCGCCAGCAGCCAAGGGGCCGGTCAGCCCCAGCATTTT. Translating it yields CASSQGAGQPQHF.

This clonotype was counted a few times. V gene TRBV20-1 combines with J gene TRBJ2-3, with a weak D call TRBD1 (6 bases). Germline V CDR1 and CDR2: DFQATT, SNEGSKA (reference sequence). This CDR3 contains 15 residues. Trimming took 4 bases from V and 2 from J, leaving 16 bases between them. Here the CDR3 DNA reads TGCAGTGCTAAGAGACAGGTTCGAGCCACAGATACGCAGTATTTT. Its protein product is CSAKRQVRATDTQYF.

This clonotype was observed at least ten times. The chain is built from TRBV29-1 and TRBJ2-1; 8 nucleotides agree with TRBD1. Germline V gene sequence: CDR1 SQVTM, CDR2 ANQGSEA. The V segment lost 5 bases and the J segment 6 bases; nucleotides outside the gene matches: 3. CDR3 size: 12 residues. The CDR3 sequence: CSVTGQGNEQFF. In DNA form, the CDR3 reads TGCAGCGTTACTGGACAGGGCAATGAGCAGTTCTTC.

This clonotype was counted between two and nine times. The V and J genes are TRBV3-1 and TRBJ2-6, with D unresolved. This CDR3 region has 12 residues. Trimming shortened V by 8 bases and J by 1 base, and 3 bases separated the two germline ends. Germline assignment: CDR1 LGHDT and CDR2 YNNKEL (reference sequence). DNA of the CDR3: TGTGCCAGCGGTTCTGGGGCCAACGTCCTGACTTTC. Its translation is CASGSGANVLTF. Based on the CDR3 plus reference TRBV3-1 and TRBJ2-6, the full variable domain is DTAVSQTPKYLVTQMGNDKSIKCEQNLGHDTMYWYKQDSKKFLKIMFSYNNKELIINETVPNRFSPKSPDKAHLNLHINSLELGDSAVYFCASGSGANVLTFGAGSRLTVL.

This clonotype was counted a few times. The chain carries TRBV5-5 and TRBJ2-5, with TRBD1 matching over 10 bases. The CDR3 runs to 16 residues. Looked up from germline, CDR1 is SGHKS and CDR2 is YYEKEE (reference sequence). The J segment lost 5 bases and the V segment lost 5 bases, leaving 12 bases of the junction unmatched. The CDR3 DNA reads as TGTGCCAGCAGATCCGGGACAGGGGTCGTTTGGGAGACCCAGTACTTC. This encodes CASRSGTGVVWETQYF. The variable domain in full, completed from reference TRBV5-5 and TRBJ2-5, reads DAGVTQSPTHLIKTRGQQVTLRCSPISGHKSVSWYQQVLGQGPQFIFQYYEKEERGRGNFPDRFSARQFPNYSSELNVNALLLGDSALYLCASRSGTGVVWETQYFGPGTRLLVL.

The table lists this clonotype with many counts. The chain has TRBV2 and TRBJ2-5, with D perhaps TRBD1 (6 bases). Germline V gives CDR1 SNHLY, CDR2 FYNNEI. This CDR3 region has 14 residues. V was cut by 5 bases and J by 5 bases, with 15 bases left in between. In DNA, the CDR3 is TGTGCCAGCAGTCCTACAGGGACGGGCGAGACCCAGTACTTC. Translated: CASSPTGTGETQYF.

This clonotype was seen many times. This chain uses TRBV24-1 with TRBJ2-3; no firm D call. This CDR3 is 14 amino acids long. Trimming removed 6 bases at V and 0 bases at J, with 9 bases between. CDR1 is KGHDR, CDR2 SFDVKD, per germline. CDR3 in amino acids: CATSPGSSTDTQYF. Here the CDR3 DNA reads TGTGCCACCAGTCCCGGATCTAGCACAGATACGCAGTATTTT.

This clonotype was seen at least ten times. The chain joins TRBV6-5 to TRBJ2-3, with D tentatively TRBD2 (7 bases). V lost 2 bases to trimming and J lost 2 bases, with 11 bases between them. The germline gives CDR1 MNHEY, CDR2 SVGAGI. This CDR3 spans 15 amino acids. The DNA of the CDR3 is TGTGCCAGCAGTTACGGGCGGGGGCCCACAGATACGCAGTATTTT. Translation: CASSYGRGPTDTQYF.

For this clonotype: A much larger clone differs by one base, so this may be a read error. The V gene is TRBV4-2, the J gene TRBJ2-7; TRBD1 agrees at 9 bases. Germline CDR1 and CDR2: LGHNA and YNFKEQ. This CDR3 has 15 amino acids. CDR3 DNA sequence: TGTGTCAGCAGCCAAGGGGACAGGGACTCCTACGAGCAGTACTTC. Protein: CVSSQGDRDSYEQYF.

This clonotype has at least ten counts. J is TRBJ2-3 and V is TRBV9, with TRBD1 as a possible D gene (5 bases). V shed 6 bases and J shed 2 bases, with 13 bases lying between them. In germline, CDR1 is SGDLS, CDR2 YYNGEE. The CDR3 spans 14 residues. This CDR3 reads CASTLTGSTDTQYF. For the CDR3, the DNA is TGTGCCAGCACCTTAACAGGTTCCACAGATACGCAGTATTTT.

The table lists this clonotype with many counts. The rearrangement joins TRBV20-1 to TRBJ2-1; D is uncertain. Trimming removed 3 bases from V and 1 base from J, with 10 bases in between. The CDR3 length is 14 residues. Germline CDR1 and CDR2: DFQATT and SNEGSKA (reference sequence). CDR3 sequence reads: CSASIGPSYNEQFF. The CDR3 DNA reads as TGCAGTGCTAGCATAGGGCCTTCCTACAATGAGCAGTTCTTC.

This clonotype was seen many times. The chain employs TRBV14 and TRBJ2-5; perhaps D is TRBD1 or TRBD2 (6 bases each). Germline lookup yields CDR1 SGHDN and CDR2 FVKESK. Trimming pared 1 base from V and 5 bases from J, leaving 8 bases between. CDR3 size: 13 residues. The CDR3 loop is CASSQVGGETQYF. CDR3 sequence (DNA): TGTGCCAGCAGCCAAGTAGGGGGGGAGACCCAGTACTTC.

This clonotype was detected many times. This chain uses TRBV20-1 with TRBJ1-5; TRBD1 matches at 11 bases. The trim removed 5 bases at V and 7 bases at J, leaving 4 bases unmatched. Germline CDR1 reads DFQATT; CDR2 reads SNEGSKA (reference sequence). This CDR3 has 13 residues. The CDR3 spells CSAGDRGGQPQHF. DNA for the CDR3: TGCAGTGCTGGGGACAGGGGGGGGCAGCCCCAGCATTTT.

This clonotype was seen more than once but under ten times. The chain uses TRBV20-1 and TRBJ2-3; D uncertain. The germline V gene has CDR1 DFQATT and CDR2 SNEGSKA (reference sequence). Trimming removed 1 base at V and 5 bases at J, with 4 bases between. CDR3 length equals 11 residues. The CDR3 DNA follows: TGCAGTGCTAGAGGTGGAGATACGCAGTATTTT. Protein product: CSARGGDTQYF.

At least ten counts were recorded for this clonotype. CDR3 protein: CRVRVCEQYF. CDR3 in DNA: TGTCGAGTTCGGGTCTGCGAGCAGTACTTC. The chain links TRBV25-1 to TRBJ2-7; D unclear. Germline V CDR1 and CDR2: MGHDK, SYGVNS. The CDR3 is made up of 10 amino acids.

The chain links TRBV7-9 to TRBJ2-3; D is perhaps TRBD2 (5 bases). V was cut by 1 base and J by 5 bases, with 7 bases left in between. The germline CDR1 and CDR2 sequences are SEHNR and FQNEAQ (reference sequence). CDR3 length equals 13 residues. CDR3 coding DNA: TGTGCCAGCAGCTTAGTGGGAGTAGATACGCAGTATTTT. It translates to CASSLVGVDTQYF.

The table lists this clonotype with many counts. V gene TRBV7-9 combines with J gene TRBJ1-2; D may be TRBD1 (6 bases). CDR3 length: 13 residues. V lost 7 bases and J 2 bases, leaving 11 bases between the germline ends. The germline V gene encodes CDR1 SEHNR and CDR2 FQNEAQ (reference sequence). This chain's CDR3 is CASTSTGNYGYTF. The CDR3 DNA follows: TGTGCCAGCACCTCGACAGGCAACTATGGCTACACCTTC.

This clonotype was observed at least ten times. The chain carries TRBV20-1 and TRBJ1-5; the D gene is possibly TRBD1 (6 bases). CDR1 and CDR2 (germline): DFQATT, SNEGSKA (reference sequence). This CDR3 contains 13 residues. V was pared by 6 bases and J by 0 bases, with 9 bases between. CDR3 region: CSAKGDSNQPQHF. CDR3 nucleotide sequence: TGCAGTGCGAAGGGGGATAGCAATCAGCCCCAGCATTTT.

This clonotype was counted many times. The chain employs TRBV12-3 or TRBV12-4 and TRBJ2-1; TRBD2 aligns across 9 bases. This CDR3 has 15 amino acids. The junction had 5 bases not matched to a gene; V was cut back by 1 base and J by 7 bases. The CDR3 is CASSLGGGAGNEQFF. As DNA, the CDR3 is TGTGCCAGCAGTTTAGGCGGGGGGGCAGGGAATGAGCAGTTCTTC.

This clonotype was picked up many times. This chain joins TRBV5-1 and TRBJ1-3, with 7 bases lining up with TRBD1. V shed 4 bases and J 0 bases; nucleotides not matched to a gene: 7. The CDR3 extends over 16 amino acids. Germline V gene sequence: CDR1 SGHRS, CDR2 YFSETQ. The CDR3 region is CASSRGQESSGNTIYF. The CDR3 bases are TGCGCCAGCAGCCGCGGACAGGAGAGCTCTGGAAACACCATATATTTT.

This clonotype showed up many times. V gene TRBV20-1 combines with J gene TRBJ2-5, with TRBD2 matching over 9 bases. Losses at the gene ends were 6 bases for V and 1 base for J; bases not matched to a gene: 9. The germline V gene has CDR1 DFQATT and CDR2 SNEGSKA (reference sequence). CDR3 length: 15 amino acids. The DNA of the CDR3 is TGCAGTGCCATCCCCGGGACTAGCCCCCAAGAGACCCAGTACTTC. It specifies CSAIPGTSPQETQYF.

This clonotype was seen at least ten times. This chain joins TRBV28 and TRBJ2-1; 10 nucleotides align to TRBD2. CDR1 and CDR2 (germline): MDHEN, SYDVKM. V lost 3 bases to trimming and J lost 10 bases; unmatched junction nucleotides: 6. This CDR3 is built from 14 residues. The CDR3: CASSFLGLAVEQFF. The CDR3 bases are TGTGCCAGCAGTTTCTTAGGACTAGCGGTAGAGCAGTTCTTC.

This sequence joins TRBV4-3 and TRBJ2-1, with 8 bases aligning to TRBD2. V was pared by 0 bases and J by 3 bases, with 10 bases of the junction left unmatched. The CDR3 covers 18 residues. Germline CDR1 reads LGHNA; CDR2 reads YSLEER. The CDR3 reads CASSQDIGTSSLYNEQFF. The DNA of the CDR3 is TGCGCCAGCAGCCAAGATATCGGGACTAGTAGTCTCTACAATGAGCAGTTCTTC.

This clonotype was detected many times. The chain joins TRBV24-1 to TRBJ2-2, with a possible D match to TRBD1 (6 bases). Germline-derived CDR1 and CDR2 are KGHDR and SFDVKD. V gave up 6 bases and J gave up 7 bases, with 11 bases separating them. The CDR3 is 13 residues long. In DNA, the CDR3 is TGTGCCACCAGTCCCGGACAGATCGGGGAGCTGTTTTTT. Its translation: CATSPGQIGELFF.